The sequence of this T cell receptor (beta chain) was determined in a study of T-cell reconstitution after alpha-beta-depleted transplantation in children. Study-level results: Approximately two months post-transplant, alpha-beta T cells reportedly originated from several hundred expanded graft clones. T cells produced anew were the main source of T-cell counts and diversity one year after transplant.

Unique molecular identifiers were incorporated when the TCRbeta library was constructed. TCRdb independently ran MiXCR on the PCR reads; one entry per CDR3 protein. Of around 300,000 distinct CDR3 sequences in the sample, more than 20% are singletons; the top ten hold 10% to 11%. The CDR3 length is 13 residues. The V gene end was trimmed by 5 bases and the J gene end by 8 bases; junction bases not matched to a gene: 4. CDR1 is SSHAT and CDR2 is FNYEAQ in the germline V gene (reference sequence). This clonotype was counted a few times. The antigen remains unidentified. This TCR came from a male patient aged 10 to 17 who had a stem cell transplant for acute lymphoblastic leukemia, so the T cells may come from the graft donor. The material sequenced was PBMCs, mostly from graft donor cells, taken 180 days after TCRalphabeta/CD19-depleted stem cell transplant. The genes are TRBV7-7 and TRBJ1-1; 11 bases fit TRBD1. Written as DNA, the CDR3 is TGTGCCAGCAGCCCAGGGACAGGGGGAGAAGCTTTCTTT. Translated, it gives CASSPGTGGEAFF.